Described below is a single T cell receptor (beta chain) sequence and its context. These data are taken from a study of blood T cell repertoires in COVID-19. As originally analysed: Nucleated cell number was recorded as an estimate derived from reference gene primer amplification. TCRdb's table, derived via immunoSEQ multiplex PCR, lists solely in-frame clones and lacks some. Clone size and V and J calls were adopted from that table, with D and trimming inferred from the DNA. This table holds some 400,000 clones, roughly 77% found once. The CDR3 has 15 residues. V lost 5 bases to trimming and J lost 8 bases, with 16 bases between them. Germline assignment: CDR1 SEHNR and CDR2 FQNEAQ (reference sequence).

The sample was peripheral blood. The chain joins TRBV7-9 to TRBJ1-6; D may be TRBD1 (5 bases). This receptor was taken from a human donor with acute or convalescent COVID-19. The donor label of this sample is uncertain. CDR3 bases: TGTGCCAGCAGCCCTCGGGGGACTTTAGATTCACCCCTCCACTTT. This encodes CASSPRGTLDSPLHF.